The present entry profiles one T cell receptor beta chain with its context. Its antigen is currently unknown. The record originates from a study of cytomegalovirus exposure and HLA in healthy donors. This PCR relied on a set of 60 Vbeta primers and 13 Jbeta primers. The table came from immunoSEQ multiplex PCR; TCRdb's copy has only in-frame clones and leaves some out. The sample consists of some 170,000 clones, 75% to 80% of them appearing once. CDR1 SGDLS and CDR2 YYNGEE come from the germline V gene. The CDR3 covers 14 residues. V lost 3 bases to trimming and J lost 2 bases, with 12 bases between them. Notes on the study in general: It was shown in a later analysis that HLA-associated TCR beta chains were more clonally expanded than other, equally common chains.

This clonotype was sampled from a man aged 40-49 years in good health and CMV-seropositive. The sequenced sample consisted of PBMCs. The V call is TRBV9, the J call TRBJ2-7; weak D call: TRBD1 (5 bases). The CDR3 DNA reads as TGTGCCAGCAGCGCCGGACATCTAACCTACGAGCAGTACTTC. This encodes CASSAGHLTYEQYF.